This entry features one T cell receptor beta chain sequence. Its cognate antigen is unknown. The data originate from a study of T cell responses to AZD1222 COVID-19 vaccine. General observations from the study: A reported finding is that nearly half of spike-specific TCRs target unmutated variant regions. A mostly white British donor set with more females was recruited, and clonal diversity was possibly underestimated.

There are 13 residues in the CDR3. The germline V gene has CDR1 MDHEN and CDR2 SYDVKM. The ends lost 8 bases at V and 6 bases at J; junction bases unmatched: 8. Clones were sequenced by immunoSEQ multiplex PCR, and TCRdb holds only the in-frame ones, with some missing. The table includes 150,000 or so clones, more than 85% detected once. The V call is TRBV28, the J call TRBJ2-3; 7 positions match TRBD2. This sample comprised peripheral blood, obtained on day 0 of AZD1222 vaccination. The receptor's source is an adult in good health. This CDR3 reads CASVQGEGDTQYF. CDR3 in DNA: TGTGCCAGCGTCCAAGGGGAGGGCGATACGCAGTATTTT.